This T cell receptor beta chain is from a study of blood T cell repertoires in COVID-19. Study at large: There were acute and convalescent COVID-19 samples, and they came from the United States, Italy and Spain.

Only in-frame clones appear in the TCRdb table, and some are missing; sequencing was by immunoSEQ multiplex PCR. Among some 350,000 clones listed, approximately 88% were seen once. Germline-derived CDR1 and CDR2 are GTSNPN and SVGIG (reference sequence). This CDR3 is 14 amino acids long. Trimming cost V 0 bases and J 0 bases, with 8 bases left between them. What the recovered Cohort 3 donors had was two negative PCRs, clearance, or symptom resolution. The clonotype was recovered from a man aged 30-40 years who had recovered from COVID-19. V is TRBV30 and J is TRBJ1-1; D remains unclear. Input material: PBMCs or T cells enriched from blood (not recorded which). The CDR3 DNA reads as TGTGCCTGGAGTGTTTTGGCCCTGAACACTGAAGCTTTCTTT. Translation gives CAWSVLALNTEAFF.